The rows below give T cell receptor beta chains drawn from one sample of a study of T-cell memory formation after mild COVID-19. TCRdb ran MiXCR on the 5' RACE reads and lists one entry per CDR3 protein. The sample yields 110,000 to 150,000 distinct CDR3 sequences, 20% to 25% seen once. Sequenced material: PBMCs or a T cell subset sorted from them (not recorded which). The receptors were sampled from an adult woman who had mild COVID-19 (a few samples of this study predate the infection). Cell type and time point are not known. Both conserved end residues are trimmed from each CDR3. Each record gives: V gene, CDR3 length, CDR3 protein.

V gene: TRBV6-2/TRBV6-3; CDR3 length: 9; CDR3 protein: ASKESDTQY
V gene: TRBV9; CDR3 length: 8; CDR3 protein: ASGPGEQF
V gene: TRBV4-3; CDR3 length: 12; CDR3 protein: ASSQDRLEDIQY
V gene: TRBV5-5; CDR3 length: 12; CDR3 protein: ASSDNGSHEKLF
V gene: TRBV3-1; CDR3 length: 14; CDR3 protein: ASSGPEDRNHYEQY
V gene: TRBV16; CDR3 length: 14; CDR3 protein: ASSSDLPSRPYEQY
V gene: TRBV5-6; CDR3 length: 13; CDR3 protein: ASSRPGQGFYEQY
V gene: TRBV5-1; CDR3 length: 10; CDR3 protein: ASSLSSYEQY
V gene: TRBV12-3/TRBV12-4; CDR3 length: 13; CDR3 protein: ASKGTDGFNSPLH
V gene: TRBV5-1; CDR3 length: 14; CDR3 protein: ASSLGTSGPLDTQY
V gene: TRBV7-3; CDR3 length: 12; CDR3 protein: ASSLIGPANEQF
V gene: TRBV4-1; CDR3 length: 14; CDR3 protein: ASSQVFDSLNTEAF
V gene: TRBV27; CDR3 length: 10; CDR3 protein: ASSYDRAEQY
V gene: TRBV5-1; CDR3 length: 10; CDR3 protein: ASSLVAGEQF
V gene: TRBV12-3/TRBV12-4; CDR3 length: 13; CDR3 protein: ASSSSSVSTDTQY
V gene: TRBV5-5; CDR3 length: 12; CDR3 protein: ASSHNPPSYEQY
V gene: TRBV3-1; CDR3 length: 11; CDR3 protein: ASSLIVGDTQY
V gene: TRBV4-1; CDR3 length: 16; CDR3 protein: ASSLQTGTGAPIYGYT
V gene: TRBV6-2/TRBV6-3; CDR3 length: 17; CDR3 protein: ASSYARSSQTGGYNEQF
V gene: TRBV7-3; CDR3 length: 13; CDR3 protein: ASSSPGLPGDEQF
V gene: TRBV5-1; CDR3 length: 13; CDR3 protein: ASSLVGTGYNEQF
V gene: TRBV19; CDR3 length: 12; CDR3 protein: ASSIVRSSTEAF
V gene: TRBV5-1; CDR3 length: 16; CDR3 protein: ASSRFVASGASRDTQY
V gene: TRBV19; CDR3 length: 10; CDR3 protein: ASSPTAYGYT
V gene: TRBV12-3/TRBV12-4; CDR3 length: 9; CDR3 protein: ASTRDTEAF
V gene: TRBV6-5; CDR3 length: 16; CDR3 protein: ASSQVLASGIITDTQY
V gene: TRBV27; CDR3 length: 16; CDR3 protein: ASSPGTAGVWSYNEQF
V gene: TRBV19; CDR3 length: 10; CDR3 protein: ASSIVLSEQF
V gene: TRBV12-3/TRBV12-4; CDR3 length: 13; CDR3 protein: ASRPGASGYNEQF
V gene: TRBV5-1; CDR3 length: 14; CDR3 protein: ASNPQWGTGDTEAF